A selection of T cell receptor beta chains follows, all from one sample in a study of blood T cell repertoires in COVID-19. Sequencing was performed with immunoSEQ multiplex PCR; in TCRdb, only in-frame clones are kept and a portion is missing. The profile shows fewer than 200,000 clones, roughly 90% of them singletons. The sample consisted of peripheral blood. These receptors originate from a man between 65 and 85 years old with active or convalescent COVID-19. Each CDR3 is given with its conserved first and last residue. A D gene is named only where the DNA matches it firmly. Size is stated for part of the rows, as once, few or many counts, or as a class when the clone is expanded.

v_gene: TRBV4-3; j_gene: TRBJ1-3; d_gene: TRBD1; abundance: -; CDR3aa: CASSQARTGGSGNTIYF; CDR3nt: TGCGCCAGCAGCCAAGCGAGGACAGGGGGTTCTGGAAACACCATATATTTT
v_gene: TRBV7-2; j_gene: TRBJ1-5; d_gene: TRBD1; abundance: few; CDR3aa: CASSGQGDQPQHF; CDR3nt: TGTGCCAGCTCGGGACAGGGGGATCAGCCCCAGCATTTT
v_gene: TRBV7-6; j_gene: TRBJ1-5; d_gene: -; abundance: -; CDR3aa: CASSPLGGYNQPQHF; CDR3nt: TGTGCCAGCAGCCCATTAGGAGGGTACAATCAGCCCCAGCATTTT
v_gene: TRBV18; j_gene: TRBJ1-1; d_gene: -; abundance: -; CDR3aa: CASSLRSGIDTEAFF; CDR3nt: TGTGCCAGCTCCCTACGAAGTGGTATTGACACTGAAGCTTTCTTT
v_gene: TRBV19; j_gene: TRBJ1-5; d_gene: -; abundance: -; CDR3aa: CATGNQPQHF; CDR3nt: TGTGCCACCGGCAATCAGCCCCAGCATTTT
v_gene: TRBV6-6; j_gene: TRBJ1-5; d_gene: -; abundance: -; CDR3aa: CASSLTSGNQPQHF; CDR3nt: TGTGCCAGCAGTCTTACCTCAGGGAATCAGCCCCAGCATTTT
v_gene: TRBV25-1; j_gene: TRBJ2-3; d_gene: TRBD2; abundance: -; CDR3aa: CASRRLAETDTQYF; CDR3nt: TGTGCCAGCAGGCGACTAGCGGAAACAGATACGCAGTATTTT
v_gene: TRBV29-1; j_gene: TRBJ1-5; d_gene: TRBD1; abundance: once; CDR3aa: CSVEQGAGQPQHF; CDR3nt: TGCAGCGTTGAACAGGGGGCAGGCCAGCCCCAGCATTTT
v_gene: TRBV5-1; j_gene: TRBJ1-1; d_gene: TRBD1; abundance: -; CDR3aa: CASSFQRQGADIEAFF; CDR3nt: TGCGCCAGCAGCTTCCAACGACAGGGGGCGGATATTGAAGCTTTCTTT
v_gene: TRBV19; j_gene: TRBJ1-1; d_gene: -; abundance: -; CDR3aa: CASNPIYRDYTEAFF; CDR3nt: TGTGCCAGTAATCCCATTTACCGGGACTACACTGAAGCTTTCTTT
v_gene: TRBV29-1; j_gene: TRBJ2-2; d_gene: TRBD2; abundance: -; CDR3aa: CSAGLAGASNTGELFF; CDR3nt: TGCAGCGCTGGACTAGCGGGGGCCTCGAACACCGGGGAGCTGTTTTTT
v_gene: TRBV11-1; j_gene: TRBJ1-1; d_gene: -; abundance: -; CDR3aa: CASSFGRGSTEAFF; CDR3nt: TGTGCCAGCAGCTTCGGACGTGGGAGCACTGAAGCTTTCTTT
v_gene: TRBV28; j_gene: TRBJ2-5; d_gene: -; abundance: -; CDR3aa: CASSLGLSIATQYF; CDR3nt: TGTGCCAGCAGTCTCGGACTCTCCATCGCGACCCAGTACTTC
v_gene: TRBV7-9; j_gene: TRBJ1-5; d_gene: TRBD1; abundance: -; CDR3aa: CASSLAPGQGSNQPQHF; CDR3nt: TGTGCCAGCAGCTTAGCGCCGGGACAGGGGAGCAATCAGCCCCAGCATTTT
v_gene: TRBV28; j_gene: TRBJ2-3; d_gene: TRBD2; abundance: -; CDR3aa: CATYTSGASTDTQYF; CDR3nt: TGTGCCACCTATACTAGCGGGGCTAGCACAGATACGCAGTATTTT
v_gene: TRBV11-2; j_gene: TRBJ2-5; d_gene: -; abundance: -; CDR3aa: CASSLLREQETQYF; CDR3nt: TGTGCCAGCAGCTTACTAAGGGAGCAAGAGACCCAGTACTTC
v_gene: TRBV4-3; j_gene: TRBJ1-2; d_gene: TRBD1; abundance: -; CDR3aa: CASSPRQGDGYTF; CDR3nt: TGCGCCAGCAGCCCACGACAGGGTGATGGCTACACCTTC
v_gene: TRBV20-1; j_gene: TRBJ1-1; d_gene: -; abundance: once; CDR3aa: CSAQGPTEAFF; CDR3nt: TGCAGTGCCCAGGGCCCCACTGAAGCTTTCTTT
v_gene: TRBV7-3; j_gene: TRBJ2-6; d_gene: -; abundance: -; CDR3aa: CASSLNPTSGANVLTF; CDR3nt: TGTGCCAGCAGCTTAAATCCCACTTCTGGGGCCAACGTCCTGACTTTC
v_gene: TRBV9; j_gene: TRBJ2-7; d_gene: -; abundance: -; CDR3aa: CASSPQAGSYEQYF; CDR3nt: TGTGCCAGCAGCCCTCAGGCCGGCTCCTACGAGCAGTACTTC
v_gene: TRBV18; j_gene: TRBJ2-2; d_gene: -; abundance: -; CDR3aa: CASSPNGALNTGELFF; CDR3nt: TGTGCCAGCTCACCGAATGGGGCGTTGAACACCGGGGAGCTGTTTTTT
v_gene: TRBV7-6; j_gene: TRBJ2-2; d_gene: -; abundance: -; CDR3aa: CASSRNQGFAGELFF; CDR3nt: TGTGCCAGCAGCAGAAACCAGGGTTTTGCCGGGGAGCTGTTTTTT
v_gene: TRBV6-2/TRBV6-3; j_gene: TRBJ2-5; d_gene: -; abundance: -; CDR3aa: CASSRTDTQQETQYF; CDR3nt: TGTGCCAGCAGTCGTACGGACACACAACAAGAGACCCAGTACTTC
v_gene: TRBV19; j_gene: TRBJ1-1; d_gene: -; abundance: -; CDR3aa: CASRKITVNTEAFF; CDR3nt: TGTGCCAGTAGGAAGATAACAGTAAACACTGAAGCTTTCTTT
v_gene: TRBV19; j_gene: TRBJ2-7; d_gene: TRBD1; abundance: -; CDR3aa: CASSMDGTGEAYEQYF; CDR3nt: TGTGCCAGTAGTATGGACGGGACAGGGGAGGCCTACGAGCAGTACTTC
v_gene: TRBV5-5; j_gene: TRBJ2-5; d_gene: -; abundance: once; CDR3aa: CASSEPGQETQYF; CDR3nt: TGTGCCAGCAGTGAGCCCGGCCAAGAGACCCAGTACTTC
v_gene: TRBV6-5; j_gene: TRBJ1-1; d_gene: -; abundance: -; CDR3aa: CASGRGWGTEAFF; CDR3nt: TGTGCCAGCGGGCGGGGCTGGGGCACTGAAGCTTTCTTT
v_gene: TRBV4-3; j_gene: TRBJ1-1; d_gene: TRBD1; abundance: -; CDR3aa: CASSHRWDRSEAFF; CDR3nt: TGCGCCAGCAGCCACCGATGGGACAGGAGTGAAGCTTTCTTT
v_gene: TRBV7-8; j_gene: TRBJ1-5; d_gene: -; abundance: -; CDR3aa: CASSATTGNGPQHF; CDR3nt: TGTGCCAGCAGCGCGACCACAGGGAATGGGCCCCAGCATTTT